This record concerns one TCR beta chain sequence. Its antigen specificity is not known. There are no base qualities to consult, and no much larger clone falls within one base. This sample stems from a study of blood T cell repertoires in COVID-19 (dated by TCRdb to 2018 to 2020). At the level of the whole study: Samples covering the acute and convalescent phases of COVID-19 were provided by collaborators in the United States, Italy and Spain. The samples were drawn from two sources: the first 160 participants of the ongoing ImmuneRACE study, and approximately 1,300 subjects contributed by 6 global collaborators. Subjects who had been exposed to COVID-19, were actively infected with it, or had recovered from it provided the deeply sampled blood TCRbeta repertoires that made up the dataset. The prospective study material was composed of cDNA or gDNA derived from T cells, B-cell-depleted T cells, or PBMCs. HLA class I and class II types, where available, came from metadata supplied by the sample provider rather than from assay-based typing. A freely available public database, intended as a resource for researchers studying the immune response to SARS-CoV-2, is where the repertoires were released. Sample metadata almost always included a de-identified subject ID, COVID-19 status, age in years and sex.

TCRbeta CDR3 regions were amplified from genomic DNA by means of the immunoSEQ Assay, a bias-controlled multiplex PCR. As for the original processing: The number of nucleated cells in each sample was estimated by amplification of reference gene primers within the assay. To quantify the absolute abundance of each unique TCRbeta CDR3 rearrangement, sequence reads were collapsed and filtered. For each sample, productive Simpson clonality was calculated by taking the square root of Simpson's diversity index across productive rearrangements. Here the immuneACCESS table is served through TCRdb, limited to in-frame sequences with V and J called. Missing clones are a known gap in these copies; in checked studies unresolved V genes cover under half, and the rest lacks a known reason. The V and J calls and the clone size are those of that table, but D and trimming were determined from the DNA. The sample table holds over 200,000 clones, of which about four fifths were seen once. The ten largest clones represent roughly 6.2% of the sample.

Beyond this particular receptor, the publication reports: Clinical and demographic metadata were provided uncurated, with the amount varying by source and participant.

Participants in the prospective study were enrolled through a virtual design, were aged roughly 18 to 90 years, and lived in roughly 25 United States geographic areas. In the prospective study, participants were assigned to cohorts based on the clinical history participants reported in a screening survey and a study questionnaire. ImmuneRACE Cohort 3 recovered participants were defined by two consecutive negative NP/OP PCR tests, healthcare professional clearance, or symptom resolution. Each participant in the prospective study had whole blood, serum and a nasopharyngeal or oropharyngeal swab collected by mobile phlebotomists. Additional blood draws and questionnaires over an approximately two-month period could optionally be provided by prospective study participants. Prospective study blood samples were shipped either frozen or at room temperature before DNA extraction. This receptor was obtained from a middle-aged woman who had recovered from COVID-19. Material: PBMCs or T cells enriched from blood (not recorded which).

In nucleotide form, the sequence is TGTGCCAGCAGTCCATGGGCCCAAGAGACCCAGTACTTC. The encoded protein is CASSPWAQETQYF. This chain is built from TRBV6-5 and TRBJ2-5; the D gene lacks a confident call. The CDR3 contains 13 residues, cysteine and phenylalanine counted. The retained sequence is limited to the CDR3, 39 bases, with the frame set at the first base. Sequences MNHEY (CDR1) and SVGAGI (CDR2) are obtained from the germline V gene. V and J are truncated by 5 bases and 1 base respectively, leaving an intervening sequence of 8 bases.